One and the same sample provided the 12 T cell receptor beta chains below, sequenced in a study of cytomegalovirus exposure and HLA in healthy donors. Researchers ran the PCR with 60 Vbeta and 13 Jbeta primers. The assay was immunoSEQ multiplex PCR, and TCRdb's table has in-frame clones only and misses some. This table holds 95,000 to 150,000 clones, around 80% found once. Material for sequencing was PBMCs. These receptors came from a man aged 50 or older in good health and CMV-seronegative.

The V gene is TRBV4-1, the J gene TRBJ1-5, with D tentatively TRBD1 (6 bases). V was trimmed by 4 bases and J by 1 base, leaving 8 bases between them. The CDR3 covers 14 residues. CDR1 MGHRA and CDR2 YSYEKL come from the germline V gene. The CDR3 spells CASSPQGSNQPQHF. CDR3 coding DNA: TGCGCCAGCAGCCCGCAGGGGAGCAATCAGCCCCAGCATTTT.

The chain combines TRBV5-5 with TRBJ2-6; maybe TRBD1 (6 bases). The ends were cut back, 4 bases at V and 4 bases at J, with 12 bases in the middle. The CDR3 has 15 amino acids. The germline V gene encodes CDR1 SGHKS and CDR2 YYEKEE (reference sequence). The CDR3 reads CASSNQGSGANVLTF. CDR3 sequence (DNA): TGTGCCAGCAGCAACCAGGGGTCGGGGGCCAACGTCCTGACTTTC. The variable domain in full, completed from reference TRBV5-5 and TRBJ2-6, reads DAGVTQSPTHLIKTRGQQVTLRCSPISGHKSVSWYQQVLGQGPQFIFQYYEKEERGRGNFPDRFSARQFPNYSSELNVNALLLGDSALYLCASSNQGSGANVLTFGAGSRLTVL.

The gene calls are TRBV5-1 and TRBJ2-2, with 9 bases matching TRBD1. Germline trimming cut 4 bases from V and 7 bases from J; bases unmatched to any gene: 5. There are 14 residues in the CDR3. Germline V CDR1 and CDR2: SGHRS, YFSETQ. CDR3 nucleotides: TGCGCCAGCAGCGCGGGACAGGGAGTCGGGGAGCTGTTTTTT. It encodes CASSAGQGVGELFF.

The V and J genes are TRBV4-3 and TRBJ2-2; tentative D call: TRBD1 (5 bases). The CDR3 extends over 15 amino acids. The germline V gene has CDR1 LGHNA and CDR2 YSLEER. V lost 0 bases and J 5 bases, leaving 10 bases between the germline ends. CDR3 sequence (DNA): TGCGCCAGCAGCCAAGATCAGGGCTTAACCGGGGAGCTGTTTTTT. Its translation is CASSQDQGLTGELFF.

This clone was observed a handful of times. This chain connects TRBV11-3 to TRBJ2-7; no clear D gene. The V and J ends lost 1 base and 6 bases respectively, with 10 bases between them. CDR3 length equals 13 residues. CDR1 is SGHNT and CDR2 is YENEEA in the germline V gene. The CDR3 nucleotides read TGTGCCAGCAGCTTAGGCCGAGCGTCCGAGCAGTACTTC. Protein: CASSLGRASEQYF.

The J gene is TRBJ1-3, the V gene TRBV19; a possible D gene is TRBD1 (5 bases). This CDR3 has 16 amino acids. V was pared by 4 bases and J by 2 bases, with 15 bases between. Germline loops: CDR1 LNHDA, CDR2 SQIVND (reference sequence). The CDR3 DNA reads TGTGCCAGTAGTAGAGGCGGGGCTGAACCTGGAAACACCATATATTTT. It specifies CASSRGGAEPGNTIYF.

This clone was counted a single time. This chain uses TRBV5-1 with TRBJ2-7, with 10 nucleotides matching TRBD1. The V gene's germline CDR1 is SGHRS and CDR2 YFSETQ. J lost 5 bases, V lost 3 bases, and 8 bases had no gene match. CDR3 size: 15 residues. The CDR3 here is CASSSGDRGINEQYF. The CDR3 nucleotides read TGCGCCAGCAGCTCGGGGGACAGGGGAATCAACGAGCAGTACTTC.

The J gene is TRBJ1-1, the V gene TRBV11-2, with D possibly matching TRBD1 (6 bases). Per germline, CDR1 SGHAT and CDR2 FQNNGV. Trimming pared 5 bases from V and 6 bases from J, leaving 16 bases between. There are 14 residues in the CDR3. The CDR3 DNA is TGTGCCAGCAGCCTGACAGGCGTGGGGGCTGAAGCTTTCTTT. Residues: CASSLTGVGAEAFF.

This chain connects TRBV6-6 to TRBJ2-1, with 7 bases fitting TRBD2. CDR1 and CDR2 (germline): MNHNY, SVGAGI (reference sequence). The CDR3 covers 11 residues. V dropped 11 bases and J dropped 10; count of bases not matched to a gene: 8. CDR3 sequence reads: CASVGGSEQFF. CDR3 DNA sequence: TGTGCCTCGGTCGGGGGGAGCGAGCAGTTCTTC.

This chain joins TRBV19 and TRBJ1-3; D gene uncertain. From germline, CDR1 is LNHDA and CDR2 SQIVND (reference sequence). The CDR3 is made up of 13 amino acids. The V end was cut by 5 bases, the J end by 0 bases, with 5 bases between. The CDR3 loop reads CASSLNSGNTIYF. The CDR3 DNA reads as TGTGCCAGTAGTCTTAACTCTGGAAACACCATATATTTT.

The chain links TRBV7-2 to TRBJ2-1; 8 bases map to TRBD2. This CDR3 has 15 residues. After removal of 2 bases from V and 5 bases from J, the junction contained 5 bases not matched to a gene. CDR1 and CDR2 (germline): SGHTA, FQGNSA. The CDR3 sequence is CASSLSPSGHNEQFF. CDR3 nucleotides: TGTGCCAGCAGCTTATCGCCTAGCGGGCACAATGAGCAGTTCTTC.

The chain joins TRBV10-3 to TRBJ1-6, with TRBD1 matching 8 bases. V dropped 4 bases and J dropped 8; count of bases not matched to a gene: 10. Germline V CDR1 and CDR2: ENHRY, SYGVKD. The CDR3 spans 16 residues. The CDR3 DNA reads TGTGCCATCAGTGTTTCACCCAGGGGGCTAGATTCACCCCTCCACTTT. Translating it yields CAISVSPRGLDSPLHF.